This record covers a single T cell receptor (beta chain). Its antigen is undetermined. This sample was taken from a study of cytomegalovirus exposure and HLA in healthy donors. Regarding the study as a whole: In a later analysis, at a false discovery rate of 0.05, under 20,000 TCR beta sequences matched HLA alleles. Usually a TCR sequence was rare, but some public TCRs were found in many donors. It was only CMV serostatus that was available as immune exposure information. Being indistinguishable, some V segments were excluded, TRBV6-2 and TRBV6-3 among them.

The PCR ran on 60 Vbeta and 13 Jbeta primers. Sequencing used immunoSEQ multiplex PCR; TCRdb keeps in-frame clones, though not all of them. This sample has under 250,000 clones, with roughly four fifths found just once. The CDR3 is 14 amino acids. The germline CDR1 and CDR2 sequences are SGHAT and FQNNGV. V gave up 5 bases and J gave up 3 bases; unmatched junction bases: 5. The rearrangement uses TRBV11-2 and TRBJ1-2, with TRBD1 matching 8 bases. The sequence derives from a man between 25 and 39 years old in good health and CMV-seronegative. Sequencing was performed on PBMCs. The CDR3 DNA reads as TGTGCCAGCAGCCAACGGACAGGGTACTATGGCTACACCTTC. Translated, it gives CASSQRTGYYGYTF.